This T cell receptor (beta chain) was identified in a study of beta chain features in type 1 diabetes. This CDR3 comprises 13 residues. The V and J ends lost 5 bases and 7 bases respectively, with 14 bases between them. The germline CDR1 and CDR2 sequences are SGHTA and FQGNSA. The isolated RNA, all of it, was reverse transcribed, so expressed TCRB transcripts were what got sequenced. Produced via immunoSEQ multiplex PCR; TCRdb's table is partial and in-frame only. Altogether roughly 230,000 clones are present, around 9.6% being singletons, with the ten largest covering 0.034%. The sample was naive CD4+ T cells from blood. The origin of this receptor is a woman between 18 and 30 years old in good health. This sequence joins TRBV7-2 and TRBJ1-2; D unresolved. DNA for the CDR3: TGTGCCAGCAGCCCGGAGATGGTACGTGGCTACACCTTC. Translating it yields CASSPEMVRGYTF.